This entry concerns a single TCR beta chain. The antigen remains undetermined. This specimen comes from a study of beta chain features in type 1 diabetes. Study-level findings and limits: Patients with Type 1 diabetes showed moderately but significantly shorter TCRB CDR3s in all four CD4+ subsets. Among type 1 diabetes patients, VDJ junctions had fewer insertions and more deletions. Equally in patients and controls, shorter templates might have been favored by PCR.

This CDR3 region has 10 residues. V was shortened by 3 bases and J by 7 bases, with 4 bases between the two germline ends. Per germline, CDR1 SGHAT and CDR2 FQNNGV. Expressed TCRB transcripts were sequenced because the isolated RNA had all been reverse transcribed beforehand. Assay used: immunoSEQ multiplex PCR; TCRdb lists only in-frame clones, some missing. The table lists some 700,000 clones, under 15% of them singletons. The sequence derives from a man younger than 35 with type 1 diabetes. This chain joins TRBV11-2 and TRBJ2-7, with D unclear. Sequencing used naive CD4+ T cells from blood. CDR3 amino acids: CASSFEEQYF. Here the CDR3 DNA reads TGTGCCAGCAGCTTTGAAGAGCAGTACTTC.